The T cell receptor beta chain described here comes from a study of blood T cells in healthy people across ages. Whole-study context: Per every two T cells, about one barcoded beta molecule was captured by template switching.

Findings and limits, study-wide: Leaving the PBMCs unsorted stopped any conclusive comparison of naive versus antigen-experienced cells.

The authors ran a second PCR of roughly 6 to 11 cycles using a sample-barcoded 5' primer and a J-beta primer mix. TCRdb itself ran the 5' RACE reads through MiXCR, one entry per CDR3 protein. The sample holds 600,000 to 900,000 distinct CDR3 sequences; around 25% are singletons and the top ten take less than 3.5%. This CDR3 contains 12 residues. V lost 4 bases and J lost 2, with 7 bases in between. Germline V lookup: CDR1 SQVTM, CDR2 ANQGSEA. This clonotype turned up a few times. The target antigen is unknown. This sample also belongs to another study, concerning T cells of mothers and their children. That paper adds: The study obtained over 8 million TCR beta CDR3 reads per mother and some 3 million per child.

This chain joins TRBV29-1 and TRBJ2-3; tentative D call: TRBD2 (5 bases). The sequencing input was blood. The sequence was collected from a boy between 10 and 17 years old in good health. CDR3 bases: TGCAGCGTTGGAGCGGCCACAGATACGCAGTATTTT. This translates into CSVGAATDTQYF.